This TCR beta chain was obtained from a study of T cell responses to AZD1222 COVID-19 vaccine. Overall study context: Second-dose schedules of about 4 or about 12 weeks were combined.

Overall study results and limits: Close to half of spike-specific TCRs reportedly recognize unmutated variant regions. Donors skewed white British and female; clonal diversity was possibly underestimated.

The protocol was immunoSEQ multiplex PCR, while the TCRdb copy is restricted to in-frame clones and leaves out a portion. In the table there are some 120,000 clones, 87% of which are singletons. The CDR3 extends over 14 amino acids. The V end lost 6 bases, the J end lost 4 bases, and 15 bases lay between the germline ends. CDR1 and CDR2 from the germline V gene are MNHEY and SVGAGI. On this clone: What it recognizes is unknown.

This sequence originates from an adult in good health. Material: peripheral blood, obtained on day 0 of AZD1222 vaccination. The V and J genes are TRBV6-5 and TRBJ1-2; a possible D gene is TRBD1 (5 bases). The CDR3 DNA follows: TGTGCCAGCAGCTACCGTGGGGGAACCTATGGCTACACCTTC. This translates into CASSYRGGTYGYTF.